These 21 T cell receptor beta chains were sequenced from one sample in a study of T cell changes during pregnancy in multiple sclerosis. Assay used: immunoSEQ multiplex PCR; TCRdb lists only in-frame clones, some missing. Of 50,000 to 65,000 clones listed, approximately 90% are singletons. This specimen consisted of CD4+ T cells from peripheral blood mononuclear cells, obtained in the third trimester of pregnancy. The receptor source for this set is a female donor with multiple sclerosis, enrolled in a pregnancy study.

The chain employs TRBV6-5 and TRBJ2-7, with D possibly TRBD2 on 6 matching bases. Per the germline V gene, CDR1 is MNHEY and CDR2 is SVGAGI. The CDR3 length is 13 residues. V lost 6 bases and J lost 0, with 9 bases in between. In DNA form, the CDR3 reads TGTGCCAGCAGCCTGGGGGGCTCCTACGAGCAGTACTTC. Translation: CASSLGGSYEQYF.

The genes are TRBV19 and TRBJ2-7; 9 positions match TRBD1. After removal of 6 bases from V and 1 base from J, the junction contained 4 bases not matched to a gene. The CDR3 extends over 14 amino acids. Germline V CDR1 and CDR2: LNHDA, SQIVND (reference sequence). The DNA of the CDR3 is TGTGCCAGTAGCCGACAGGGGGGATCCTACGAGCAGTACTTC. Protein sequence: CASSRQGGSYEQYF. Together with reference TRBV19 and TRBJ2-7, the CDR3 gives the full variable domain: DGGITQSPKYLFRKEGQNVTLSCEQNLNHDAMYWYRQDPGQGLRLIYYSQIVNDFQKGDIAEGYSVSREKKESFPLTVTSAQKNPTAFYLCASSRQGGSYEQYFGPGTRLTVT.

The chain has TRBV10-3 and TRBJ2-7, with 7 bases that match TRBD1. The CDR3 runs to 17 residues. CDR1 is ENHRY and CDR2 is SYGVKD in the germline V gene. Trimming removed 0 bases from V and 0 bases from J; junction bases left unmatched: 8. The CDR3 region has the DNA TGTGCCATCAGTGAGTCCCCCGACAGGGCGGACTCCTACGAGCAGTACTTC. Its translation is CAISESPDRADSYEQYF.

This rearrangement joins TRBV6-1 to TRBJ2-5, with D perhaps TRBD1 (5 bases). This CDR3 contains 14 residues. Germline V gene data show CDR1 as MNHNS and CDR2 as SASEGT. The ends were cut back, 6 bases at V and 4 bases at J, with 15 bases in the middle. The CDR3 is CASRKLTGLETQYF. DNA for the CDR3: TGTGCCAGCAGGAAGCTTACAGGATTAGAGACCCAGTACTTC.

The chain recombines TRBV6-6 with TRBJ1-6, with D perhaps matching TRBD1 (5 bases). The CDR3 totals 13 residues. V lost 4 bases to trimming and J lost 7 bases, with 8 bases between them. Germline assignment: CDR1 MNHNY and CDR2 SVGAGI (reference sequence). The CDR3 region has the DNA TGTGCCAGCAGTTCGACAGAGAATTCACCCCTCCACTTT. Amino acid sequence: CASSSTENSPLHF.

V usage is TRBV7-9 and J usage is TRBJ1-2, with D possibly TRBD1 on 5 matching bases. Germline V gene lookup returns CDR1 SEHNR and CDR2 FQNEAQ (reference sequence). CDR3 length: 16 residues. The V end was cut by 4 bases, the J end by 5 bases, with 20 bases between. The CDR3 protein is CASSSGMAGQSYGYTF. CDR3 sequence (DNA): TGTGCCAGCAGCTCAGGGATGGCAGGCCAATCGTATGGCTACACCTTC.

The V gene is TRBV7-9, the J gene TRBJ2-5; D is undetermined. Germline lookup yields CDR1 SEHNR and CDR2 FQNEAQ (reference sequence). Trimming cost V 4 bases and J 9 bases, with 21 bases left between them. CDR3 length: 15 amino acids. This CDR3 reads CASSSVPPGPAAQYF. The CDR3 region has the DNA TGTGCCAGCAGCTCAGTTCCCCCCGGCCCTGCGGCCCAGTACTTC.

This sequence joins TRBV11-3 and TRBJ1-1, with D uncertain. The CDR3 totals 12 residues. Germline V gene data show CDR1 as SGHNT and CDR2 as YENEEA. V was cut by 1 base and J by 3 bases, with 3 bases left in between. The CDR3 nucleotides read TGTGCCAGCAGCTTAGGAGACACTGAAGCTTTCTTT. It specifies CASSLGDTEAFF.

V gene TRBV9 combines with J gene TRBJ2-2; TRBD2 matches 7 bases. Trimming removed 0 bases from V and 6 bases from J; junction bases left unmatched: 8. The CDR3 contains 16 residues. The germline V gene has CDR1 SGDLS and CDR2 YYNGEE. The CDR3 coding sequence is TGTGCCAGCAGCGTAGGGAGCCCAGCGGGACCCGGGGAGCTGTTTTTT. This encodes CASSVGSPAGPGELFF.

The chain joins TRBV4-2 to TRBJ1-1; 8 bases align to TRBD1. Per the germline V gene, CDR1 is LGHNA and CDR2 is YNFKEQ. V lost 0 bases to trimming and J lost 3 bases; unmatched junction nucleotides: 3. The CDR3 runs 15 residues. DNA of the CDR3: TGTGCCAGCAGCCAAGAGACAGGGGCGGACACTGAAGCTTTCTTT. It codes for CASSQETGADTEAFF.

The J gene is TRBJ2-7, the V gene TRBV19; 8 bases match TRBD1. In germline, CDR1 is LNHDA, CDR2 SQIVND (reference sequence). The CDR3 runs to 14 residues. V gave up 9 bases and J gave up 3 bases; unmatched junction bases: 10. CDR3 sequence: CASANRGQGYEQYF. The CDR3 DNA is TGTGCCAGCGCCAATAGAGGACAGGGCTACGAGCAGTACTTC.

The V and J genes are TRBV6-5 and TRBJ1-1; no firm D call. The V and J ends lost 7 bases and 8 bases respectively, with 17 bases between them. The germline V gene encodes CDR1 MNHEY and CDR2 SVGAGI. The CDR3 covers 13 residues. CDR3 coding DNA: TGTGCCAGCAATCCGACACGGCGCCGAGAAGCTTTCTTT. It yields the protein CASNPTRRREAFF.

The genes are TRBV6-1 and TRBJ2-3; 11 bases align to TRBD2. This CDR3 region has 16 residues. Germline V lookup: CDR1 MNHNS, CDR2 SASEGT. The V gene end was trimmed by 2 bases and the J gene end by 2 bases; junction bases not matched to a gene: 3. CDR3 region: CASSERLAGNTDTQYF. The CDR3 nucleotides read TGTGCCAGCAGTGAAAGACTAGCGGGAAACACAGATACGCAGTATTTT.

This chain links TRBV7-9 with TRBJ2-1; D might be TRBD2 (5 bases). V lost 0 bases and J 12 bases, leaving 12 bases between the germline ends. CDR3 length: 13 residues. CDR1 is SEHNR and CDR2 is FQNEAQ in the germline V gene (reference sequence). The CDR3 sequence: CASSLASPAGQFF. As DNA, the CDR3 is TGTGCCAGCAGCTTAGCTAGTCCCGCGGGGCAGTTCTTC.

This chain uses TRBV5-4 with TRBJ1-1; 8 bases are a match to TRBD1. J gave up 6 bases and V 5 bases, and 9 bases lay outside the gene matches. The length of the CDR3 is 14 residues. Germline V CDR1 and CDR2: SGHNT, YYREEE (reference sequence). The CDR3 loop reads CASRAQGDGPEAFF. As DNA, the CDR3 is TGTGCCAGCAGAGCACAGGGGGACGGCCCTGAAGCTTTCTTT.

In DNA, the CDR3 is TGTGCCAGCAGCCTTTTTTGGGGCCGTGGGGTCAAGGATTCACCCCTCCACTTT. Translating gives CASSLFWGRGVKDSPLHF. The chain links TRBV9 to TRBJ1-6, with D possibly being TRBD1 (5 bases). The CDR3 has 18 residues. V was cut by 4 bases and J by 8 bases, with 25 bases left in between. Looked up from germline, CDR1 is SGDLS and CDR2 is YYNGEE.

The rearrangement links TRBV6-4 to TRBJ2-2; unclear D gene. CDR1 and CDR2 from the germline V gene are MRHNA and SNTAGT. CDR3 length: 14 residues. Trimming pared 6 bases from V and 0 bases from J, leaving 8 bases between. For the CDR3, the DNA is TGTGCCAGCAGGGTACTGGCGAACACCGGGGAGCTGTTTTTT. Its protein product is CASRVLANTGELFF.

This sequence joins TRBV30 and TRBJ1-3, with a weak D call TRBD1 (6 bases). V was trimmed by 4 bases and J by 7 bases, leaving 14 bases between them. This CDR3 has 13 residues. Germline assignment: CDR1 GTSNPN and CDR2 SVGIG (reference sequence). The CDR3 loop is CAWTGTLGNTIYF. The CDR3 DNA follows: TGTGCCTGGACCGGGACATTAGGGAACACCATATATTTT.

A few counts support this clone. The chain uses TRBV27 and TRBJ1-1; D gene ambiguous. Trimming took 3 bases from V and 3 from J, leaving 8 bases between them. Germline CDR1 is MNHEY and CDR2 is SMNVEV (reference sequence). This CDR3 spans 13 amino acids. The CDR3: CASSFQVYTEAFF. CDR3 nucleotide sequence: TGTGCCAGCAGTTTCCAGGTTTACACTGAAGCTTTCTTT.

This clone showed up just a few times. This chain connects TRBV4-2 to TRBJ2-2, with D perhaps TRBD1 (6 bases). The CDR3 is 16 amino acids. V lost 4 bases to trimming and J lost 4 bases, with 16 bases between them. Per germline, CDR1 LGHNA and CDR2 YNFKEQ. This chain's CDR3 is CASSRRAGASTGELFF. In DNA, the CDR3 is TGTGCCAGCAGCCGTCGTGCAGGGGCGAGCACCGGGGAGCTGTTTTTT.

This rearrangement joins TRBV6-6 to TRBJ2-7; D gene unclear. Germline V gives CDR1 MNHNY, CDR2 SVGAGI (reference sequence). V was shortened by 1 base and J by 1 base, with 5 bases between the two germline ends. This CDR3 contains 13 residues. The CDR3 loop reads CASSYWRSYEQYF. The CDR3 DNA is TGTGCCAGCAGTTACTGGCGGTCCTACGAGCAGTACTTC.